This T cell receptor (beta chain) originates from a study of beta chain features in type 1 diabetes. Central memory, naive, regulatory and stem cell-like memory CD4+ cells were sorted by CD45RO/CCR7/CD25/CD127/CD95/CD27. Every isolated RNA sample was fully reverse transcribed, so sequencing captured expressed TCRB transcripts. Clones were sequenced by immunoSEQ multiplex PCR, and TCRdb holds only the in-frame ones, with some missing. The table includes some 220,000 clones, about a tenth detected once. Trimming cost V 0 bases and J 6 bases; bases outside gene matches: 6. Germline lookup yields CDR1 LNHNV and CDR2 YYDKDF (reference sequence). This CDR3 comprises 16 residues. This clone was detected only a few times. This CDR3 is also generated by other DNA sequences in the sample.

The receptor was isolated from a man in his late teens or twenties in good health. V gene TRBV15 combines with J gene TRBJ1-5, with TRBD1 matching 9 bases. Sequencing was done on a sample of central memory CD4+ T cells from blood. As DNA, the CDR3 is TGTGCCACCAGCAGAGATCGGACAGGGGCAGGTCAGCCCCAGCATTTT. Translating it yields CATSRDRTGAGQPQHF. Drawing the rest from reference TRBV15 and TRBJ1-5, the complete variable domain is DAMVIQNPRYQVTQFGKPVTLSCSQTLNHNVMYWYQQKSSQAPKLLFHYYDKDFNNEADTPDNFQSRRPNTSFCFLDIRSPGLGDTAMYLCATSRDRTGAGQPQHFGDGTRLSIL.